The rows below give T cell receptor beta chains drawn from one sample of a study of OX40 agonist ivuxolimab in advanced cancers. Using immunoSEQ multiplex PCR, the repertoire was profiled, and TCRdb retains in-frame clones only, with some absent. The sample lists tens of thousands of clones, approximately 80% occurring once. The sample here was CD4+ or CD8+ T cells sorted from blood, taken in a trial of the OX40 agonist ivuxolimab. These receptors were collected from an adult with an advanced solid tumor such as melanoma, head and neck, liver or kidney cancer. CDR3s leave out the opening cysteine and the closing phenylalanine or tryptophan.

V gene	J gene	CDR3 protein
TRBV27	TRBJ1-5	ASRRQGANNQPQH
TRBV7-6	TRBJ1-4	ASSLVGDPEKLF
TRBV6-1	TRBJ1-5	ASSERLQGSRSQH
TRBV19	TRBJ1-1	ASSTIEGQVKKAF
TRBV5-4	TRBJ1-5	ASSLAPLNQPQH
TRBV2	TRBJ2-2	ASREDSNTGELF
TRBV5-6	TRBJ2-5	ASSSTGGQETQY
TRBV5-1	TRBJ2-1	ASSLGVLHNEQF
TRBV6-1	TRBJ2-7	ASHEDIRVKQY
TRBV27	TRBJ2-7	ASSLSQGGYEQY
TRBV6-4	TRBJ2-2	ASSSAYIGELF
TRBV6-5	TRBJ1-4	ASSYLQGGDEKLF
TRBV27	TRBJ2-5	ASSRSGRGGSKETQY
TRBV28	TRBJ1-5	ASMRGSNQPQH